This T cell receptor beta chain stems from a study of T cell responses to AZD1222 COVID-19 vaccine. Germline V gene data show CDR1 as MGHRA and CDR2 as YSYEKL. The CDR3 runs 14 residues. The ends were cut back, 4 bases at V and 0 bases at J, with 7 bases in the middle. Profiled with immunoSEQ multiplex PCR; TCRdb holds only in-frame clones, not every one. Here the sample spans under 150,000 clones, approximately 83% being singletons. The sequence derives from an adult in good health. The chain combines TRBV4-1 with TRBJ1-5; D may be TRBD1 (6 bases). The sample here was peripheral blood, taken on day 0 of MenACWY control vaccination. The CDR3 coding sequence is TGCGCCAGCAGCCTGACAGGTAGCAATCAGCCCCAGCATTTT. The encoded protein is CASSLTGSNQPQHF.